These T cell receptor beta chains were read from a single sample in a study of blood T cell repertoires in COVID-19. Method: immunoSEQ multiplex PCR; TCRdb's copy keeps in-frame clones and lacks some. The sample contains roughly 30,000 clones, more than 80% of which appear only once. The source material was peripheral blood. The receptors originated from a human donor in a cohort sampled during active COVID-19. Each CDR3 is given with its conserved first and last residue. A D gene is named only where the DNA matches it firmly. Clone size is given for some rows only: seen once, a few or many times, or a class if the clone is expanded.

v_call	clone_size	j_call	d_call	cdr3_nt	cdr3_aa
TRBV6-2/TRBV6-3	.	TRBJ2-7	.	TGTGCCAGCAGTTCTACAGGGTCCCACGAGCAGTACTTC	CASSSTGSHEQYF
TRBV5-4	.	TRBJ1-2	TRBD1	TGTGCCAGCAGCTCAGGACAGGGAGGGGGAGGTATTTATGGCTACACCTTC	CASSSGQGGGGIYGYTF
TRBV12-1	.	TRBJ1-1	.	TGTGCCAGCAGCTCGGGACAGGGATTAGGAGGGGCGATGAACACTGAAGCTTTCTTT	CASSSGQGLGGAMNTEAFF
TRBV9	.	TRBJ2-2	TRBD1	TGTGCCAGCAGCGTAGGGGGACAGGGTTGGACCGGGGAGCTGTTTTTT	CASSVGGQGWTGELFF
TRBV20-1	once	TRBJ1-1	.	TGCAGAGGAGCGGCGGTTGAAGCTTTCTTT	CRGAAVEAFF
TRBV19	once	TRBJ2-3	TRBD2	TGTGCCAGTAGTGAGTTCGGGGGGACCACAGATACGCAGTATTTT	CASSEFGGTTDTQYF
TRBV27	few	TRBJ2-5	TRBD2	TGTGCCAGCAGTTTAGGCGGCGGGGGAGGTGAGACCCAGTACTTC	CASSLGGGGGETQYF
TRBV28	.	TRBJ2-5	TRBD1	TGTGCCAGCAGTTCAGGGACAGGTCGACGTGAGACCCAGTACTTC	CASSSGTGRRETQYF
TRBV28	.	TRBJ1-1	.	TGTGCCAGCAGTTTAATTAGAGGGCGCGTTGAAGCTTTCTTT	CASSLIRGRVEAFF
TRBV9	.	TRBJ2-1	TRBD1	TGTGCCAGCAGCCCCTCCGGGACAGGCTTCTACAATGAGCAGTTCTTC	CASSPSGTGFYNEQFF
TRBV5-1	.	TRBJ1-4	.	TGCGCCAGCAGCTTTGGGCAGGGGATGGGAAATGAAAAACTGTTTTTT	CASSFGQGMGNEKLFF
TRBV19	.	TRBJ1-5	TRBD1	TGTGCCAGTAGTCCGATGACAGGGAGCAATCAGCCCCAGCATTTT	CASSPMTGSNQPQHF
TRBV6-5	.	TRBJ2-2	TRBD1	TGTGCCAGCAGGCCCAGGGGGCTTACCGGGGAGCTGTTTTTT	CASRPRGLTGELFF
TRBV7-8	.	TRBJ2-3	.	TGTGCCAGCAGCTTCACCGCCGGGACTGGCACAGATACGCAGTATTTT	CASSFTAGTGTDTQYF
TRBV4-2	.	TRBJ2-5	TRBD1	TGTGCCAGCAGCCAGAATTCAGGGGGCGGTGAGACCCAGTACTTC	CASSQNSGGGETQYF
TRBV28	.	TRBJ2-2	.	TGTGCCAGCAGTTTAGCGGGGGCTCGCACCGGGGAGCTGTTTTTT	CASSLAGARTGELFF
TRBV4-2	.	TRBJ2-7	.	TGTGCCAGCAGCCTTGGAGGGGGGGTTAGCTCCTACGAGCAGTACTTC	CASSLGGGVSSYEQYF
TRBV7-3	.	TRBJ2-2	TRBD2	TGTGCCAGCAGCTTAACGACTAGCCCCGGGGGCGGGGAGCTGTTTTTT	CASSLTTSPGGGELFF
TRBV3-1/TRBV3-2	once	TRBJ2-1	.	TGTGCCAGCAGCCTGCTTCCGGGATTACCTGAGCAGTTCTTC	CASSLLPGLPEQFF
TRBV7-9	.	TRBJ1-2	.	TGTGCCAGCAGCTTAGTCGGGGGGGACTATGGCTACACCTTC	CASSLVGGDYGYTF
TRBV7-2	.	TRBJ2-1	.	TGTGCCAGCAGCCCACAAAACTACCTTTCCAAAGGGCAGTTCTTC	CASSPQNYLSKGQFF
TRBV5-6	.	TRBJ1-1	TRBD1	TGTGCCAGCAGGAAACAGGGGGCCACTGAAGCTTTCTTT	CASRKQGATEAFF
TRBV2	.	TRBJ2-7	.	TGTGCCAGCAGTGTGGGCCGAGCGGCATCCTACGAGCAGTACTTC	CASSVGRAASYEQYF
TRBV6-5	.	TRBJ2-7	TRBD1	TGTGCCAGCAGGGGACAGGGGACATCCTACGAGCAGTACTTC	CASRGQGTSYEQYF
TRBV9	.	TRBJ1-5	TRBD1	TGTGCCAGCAGCCGGGGACAGGGAGGCAGTCAGCCCCAGCATTTT	CASSRGQGGSQPQHF
TRBV4-2	few	TRBJ2-4	TRBD1	TGTGCCAGCAGCCAAGAGGCCAGGGGGACCGCCAAAAACATTCAGTACTTC	CASSQEARGTAKNIQYF
TRBV3-1/TRBV3-2	.	TRBJ2-3	TRBD2	TGTGCCAGCAGCCAAGAAGGGGTTAGCGGGGGAACGCAGTATTTT	CASSQEGVSGGTQYF
TRBV4-2	.	TRBJ2-1	.	TGTGCCAGCAGCCCTAACTGGAGTAACAATGAGCAGTTCTTC	CASSPNWSNNEQFF
TRBV19	.	TRBJ1-3	.	TGTGCCAGTAGTCCTGGGGGCGCCCCTGGAAACACCATATATTTT	CASSPGGAPGNTIYF
TRBV7-8	.	TRBJ2-7	TRBD1	TGTGCCAGCAGCTTACTCGGGACAGAGCTTTACGAGCAGTACTTC	CASSLLGTELYEQYF
TRBV27	few	TRBJ1-2	TRBD1	TGTGCCAGCAGATGGACAGGAGCCAGAGCTAACTATGGCTACACCTTC	CASRWTGARANYGYTF
TRBV5-5	.	TRBJ2-3	.	TGTGCCAGCAGCTTGGACTATATCCGGGACACAGATACGCAGTATTTT	CASSLDYIRDTDTQYF
TRBV27	.	TRBJ2-7	.	TGTGCCAGCACCCCTAACAGGGAGTCTTACGAGCAGTACTTC	CASTPNRESYEQYF
TRBV19	.	TRBJ1-2	TRBD1	TGTGCCAGTAGTGACAGGGGAGCCTATGGCTACACCTTC	CASSDRGAYGYTF
TRBV15	.	TRBJ1-2	.	TGTGCCACCAGCAGAATGGCAGAAAACTATGGCTACACCTTC	CATSRMAENYGYTF
TRBV5-8	.	TRBJ2-3	.	TGTGCCAGCAGCTTGCGGCAGGCCCAAGATACGCAGTATTTT	CASSLRQAQDTQYF
TRBV27	.	TRBJ2-1	.	TGTGCCAGCAGTTCCCAACAGGACAGACAGAACTACAATGAGCAGTTCTTC	CASSSQQDRQNYNEQFF
TRBV28	.	TRBJ2-7	TRBD1	TGTGCCAGCAGTTCTCCCCACAACAGGGGCGAGCAGTACTTC	CASSSPHNRGEQYF
TRBV4-2	.	TRBJ1-5	TRBD1	TGTGCCAGCAGCCACATCGGACAGGGTGGCAATCAGCCCCAGCATTTT	CASSHIGQGGNQPQHF
TRBV11-2	.	TRBJ2-5	TRBD1	TGTGCCAGCAGCCCTATCAGGGGGCAAGAGACCCAGTACTTC	CASSPIRGQETQYF
TRBV7-2	.	TRBJ2-3	.	TGTGCCAGCAGCCTAGGACTAGATACGCAGTATTTT	CASSLGLDTQYF
TRBV7-2	.	TRBJ2-3	TRBD2	TGTGCCAGCAGCTGGGGAGGGGGCACAGATACGCAGTATTTT	CASSWGGGTDTQYF